A single sample is the source of the 9 T cell receptor beta chains below, sequenced in a study of shared clonotypes between healthy human individuals. Here immunoSEQ multiplex PCR was the method, and the copy in TCRdb shows in-frame clones only, minus some. The profile covers around 1.4 million clones, with 98% appearing a single time and approximately 0.38% taken by the ten largest. The material sequenced was naive CD4+ T cells sorted from blood. This sample's subset: CD45RA+ positively selected. These receptors all come from a man aged 30 to 39 in good health.

Remarks on this clone: In the same sample, other DNA sequences code for this CDR3. This chain uses TRBV19 with TRBJ1-4; no definite D call. The CDR3 loop spans 11 amino acids. Germline V lookup: CDR1 LNHDA, CDR2 SQIVND (reference sequence). The V end was cut by 2 bases, the J end by 8 bases, with 3 bases between. The CDR3 loop reads CASSISEKLFF. The CDR3, as DNA: TGTGCCAGTAGTATATCAGAAAAACTGTTTTTT. Filled out from reference TRBV19 and TRBJ1-4, the complete variable domain reads DGGITQSPKYLFRKEGQNVTLSCEQNLNHDAMYWYRQDPGQGLRLIYYSQIVNDFQKGDIAEGYSVSREKKESFPLTVTSAQKNPTAFYLCASSISEKLFFGSGTQLSVL.

V gene TRBV28 combines with J gene TRBJ1-5; D perhaps matches TRBD1 (6 bases). V dropped 3 bases and J dropped 6 bases, with 24 bases sitting between them. CDR3 length equals 18 residues. CDR1 and CDR2 (germline): MDHEN, SYDVKM. The DNA for the CDR3 is TGTGCCAGCAGTTTTACTTTAATGGGGCAGGGGCAGGCTCAGCCCCAGCATTTT. It translates to CASSFTLMGQGQAQPQHF.

V gene TRBV28 combines with J gene TRBJ1-5, with unresolved D. The CDR3 runs 16 residues. Germline CDR1 is MDHEN and CDR2 is SYDVKM. Trimming took 6 bases from V and 3 from J, leaving 18 bases between them. CDR3 amino acids: CASRGPPRPINQPQHF. In DNA, the CDR3 is TGTGCCAGCAGAGGACCGCCCCGACCGATCAATCAGCCCCAGCATTTT.

The chain links TRBV10-2 to TRBJ1-5; D unresolved. V was clipped by 7 bases and J by 0 bases, with 10 bases between them. CDR1 is WSHSY, CDR2 SAAADI, per germline. The CDR3 is 14 residues long. The CDR3 DNA reads as TGCGCCAGCACAACCGGAGGTAGCAATCAGCCCCAGCATTTT. As protein: CASTTGGSNQPQHF.

The chain recombines TRBV18 with TRBJ2-1, with 9 positions matching TRBD2. CDR1 KGHSH and CDR2 LQKENI come from the germline V gene. J gave up 2 bases and V 3 bases, and 11 bases lay outside the gene matches. The CDR3 is made up of 18 amino acids. The CDR3 DNA reads as TGTGCCAGCTCACCCACCTTGTCATCTAGCGGGACCTACAATGAGCAGTTCTTC. Its translation: CASSPTLSSSGTYNEQFF. The full variable domain, with the rest looked up from reference TRBV18 and TRBJ2-1, is NAGVMQNPRHLVRRRGQEARLRCSPMKGHSHVYWYRQLPEEGLKFMVYLQKENIIDESGMPKERFSAEFPKEGPSILRIQQVVRGDSAAYFCASSPTLSSSGTYNEQFFGPGTRLTVL.

V is TRBV7-6 and J is TRBJ2-3; D is perhaps TRBD1 (6 bases). The CDR3 is made up of 17 amino acids. In germline, CDR1 is SGHVS, CDR2 FNYEAQ. Trimming removed 1 base from V and 1 base from J, with 15 bases in between. The CDR3 loop reads CASSLGGPGPGTDTQYF. Written as DNA, the CDR3 is TGTGCCAGCAGCTTAGGGGGGCCGGGGCCAGGCACAGATACGCAGTATTTT.

This chain links TRBV6-5 with TRBJ1-1, with D possibly being TRBD1 (6 bases). There are 13 residues in the CDR3. Germline CDR1 and CDR2: MNHEY and SVGAGI. The ends were cut back, 6 bases at V and 4 bases at J, with 12 bases in the middle. The CDR3 DNA reads TGTGCCAGCAGCGTGGACAGAGTCACTGAAGCTTTCTTT. Its protein product is CASSVDRVTEAFF.

The V call is TRBV20-1, the J call TRBJ2-7; D is unresolved. V was clipped by 4 bases and J by 5 bases, with 6 bases between them. Per the germline V gene, CDR1 is DFQATT and CDR2 is SNEGSKA (reference sequence). This CDR3 contains 10 residues. The CDR3 DNA follows: TGCAGTGCTACCTCGAACGAGCAGTACTTC. As protein: CSATSNEQYF.

This clone occurred once. The chain employs TRBV5-1 and TRBJ2-7; no clear D gene. Trimming removed 1 base at V and 0 bases at J, with 11 bases between. Germline V gene lookup returns CDR1 SGHRS and CDR2 YFSETQ. This CDR3 contains 15 residues. CDR3 DNA: TGCGCCAGCAGCTTGTTGTCAGACGACTCCTACGAGCAGTACTTC. Translated, it gives CASSLLSDDSYEQYF.